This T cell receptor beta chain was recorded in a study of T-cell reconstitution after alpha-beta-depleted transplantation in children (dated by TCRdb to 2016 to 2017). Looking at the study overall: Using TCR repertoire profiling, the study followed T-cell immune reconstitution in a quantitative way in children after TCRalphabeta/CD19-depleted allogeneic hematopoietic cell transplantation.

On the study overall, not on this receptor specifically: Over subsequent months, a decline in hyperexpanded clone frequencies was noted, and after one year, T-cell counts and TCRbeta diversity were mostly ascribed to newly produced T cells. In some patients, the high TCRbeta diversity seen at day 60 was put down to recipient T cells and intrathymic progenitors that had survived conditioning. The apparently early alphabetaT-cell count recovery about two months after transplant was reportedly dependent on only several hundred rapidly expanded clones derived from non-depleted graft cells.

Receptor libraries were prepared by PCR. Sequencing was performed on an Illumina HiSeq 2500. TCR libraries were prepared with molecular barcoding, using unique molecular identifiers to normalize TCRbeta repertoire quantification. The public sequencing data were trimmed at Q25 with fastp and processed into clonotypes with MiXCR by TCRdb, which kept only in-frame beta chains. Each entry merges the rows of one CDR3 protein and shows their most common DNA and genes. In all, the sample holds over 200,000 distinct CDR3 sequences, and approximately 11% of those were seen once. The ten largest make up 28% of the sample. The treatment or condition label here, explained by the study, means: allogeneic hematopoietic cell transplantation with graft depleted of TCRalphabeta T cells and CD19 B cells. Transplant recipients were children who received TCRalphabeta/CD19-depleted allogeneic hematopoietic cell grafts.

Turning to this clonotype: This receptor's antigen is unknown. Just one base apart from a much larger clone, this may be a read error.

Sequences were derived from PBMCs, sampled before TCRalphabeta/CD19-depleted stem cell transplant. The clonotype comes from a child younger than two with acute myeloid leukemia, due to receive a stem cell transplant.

The CDR3 region reads CASSRLGGTEVFF. Read as DNA, the sequence is TGTGCCAGCAGTAGATTGGGGGGGACTGAAGTTTTCTTT. Recombination connected TRBV6-1 to TRBJ1-1; the D segment could be TRBD1, given 5 matching bases. The CDR3, from cysteine to phenylalanine, totals 13 residues. The DNA shown is the 39-base CDR3, in frame from base 1. The germline V gene encodes CDR1 MNHNS and CDR2 SASEGT.